This record looks at one T cell receptor beta chain sequence and its context. Sequencing was performed with immunoSEQ multiplex PCR; in TCRdb, only in-frame clones are kept and a portion is missing. The sample yields some 74,000 clones, approximately 91% seen once. This record belongs to a study of T cells after somatic rescue of genetic block. Germline CDR1 SGHAT, CDR2 FQNNGV. The CDR3 runs 15 residues. The V end was cut by 2 bases, the J end by 7 bases, with 15 bases between. The receptor's source is a man aged 25-40 years. The sample was peripheral blood mononuclear cells (PBMCs). The chain links TRBV11-2 to TRBJ2-1; D may correspond to TRBD1 or TRBD2 (6 bases each). CDR3 in amino acids: CASSLSPGARNEQFF. CDR3 sequence (DNA): TGTGCCAGCAGCTTATCGCCGGGGGCGAGGAATGAGCAGTTCTTC.